The clone carrying this T cell receptor (beta chain) was detected once. The antigen is unknown. Sequencing used immunoSEQ multiplex PCR; TCRdb keeps in-frame clones, though not all of them. This sample yields under 150,000 clones, of which about 82% are seen a single time; more than 7.5% belongs to the top ten. The CDR3 runs 15 residues. CDR1 and CDR2 (germline): LNHDA, SQIVND (reference sequence). Germline trimming cut 5 bases from V and 4 bases from J; bases unmatched to any gene: 8. This record belongs to a study of T cell responses to AZD1222 COVID-19 vaccine. Findings and limits, study-wide: The study sampled repertoires only after the peak T cell response. Targets within unmutated variant regions were reportedly found for nearly half of spike-specific TCRs. Spike was spanned by vaccine-associated CD4 TCRs, with dominance at 160-218 and 743-854.

This chain connects TRBV19 to TRBJ1-5; 7 bases fit TRBD1. This specimen was peripheral blood, taken 28 days after the second dose of the MenACWY control vaccine. The clonotype comes from an adult who received the MenACWY meningococcal vaccine as a control. The CDR3 sequence: CASSPDRMPNQPQHF. DNA for the CDR3: TGTGCCAGTAGTCCGGACAGGATGCCTAATCAGCCCCAGCATTTT.